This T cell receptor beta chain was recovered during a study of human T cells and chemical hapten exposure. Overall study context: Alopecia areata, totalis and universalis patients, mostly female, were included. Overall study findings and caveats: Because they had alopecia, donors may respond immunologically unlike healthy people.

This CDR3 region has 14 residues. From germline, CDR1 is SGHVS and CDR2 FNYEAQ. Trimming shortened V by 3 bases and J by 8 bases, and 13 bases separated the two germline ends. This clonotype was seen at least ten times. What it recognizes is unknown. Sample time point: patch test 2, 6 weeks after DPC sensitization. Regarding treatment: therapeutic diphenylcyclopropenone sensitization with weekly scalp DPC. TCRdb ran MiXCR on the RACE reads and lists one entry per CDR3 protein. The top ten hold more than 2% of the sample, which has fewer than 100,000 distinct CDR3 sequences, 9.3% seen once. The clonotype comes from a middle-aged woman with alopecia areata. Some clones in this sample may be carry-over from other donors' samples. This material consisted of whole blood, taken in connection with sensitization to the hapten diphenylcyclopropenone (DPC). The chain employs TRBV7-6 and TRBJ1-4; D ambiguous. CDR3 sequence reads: CASSFGPAKEKLFF. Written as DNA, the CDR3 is TGTGCCAGCAGCTTTGGCCCGGCGAAGGAAAAACTGTTTTTT.